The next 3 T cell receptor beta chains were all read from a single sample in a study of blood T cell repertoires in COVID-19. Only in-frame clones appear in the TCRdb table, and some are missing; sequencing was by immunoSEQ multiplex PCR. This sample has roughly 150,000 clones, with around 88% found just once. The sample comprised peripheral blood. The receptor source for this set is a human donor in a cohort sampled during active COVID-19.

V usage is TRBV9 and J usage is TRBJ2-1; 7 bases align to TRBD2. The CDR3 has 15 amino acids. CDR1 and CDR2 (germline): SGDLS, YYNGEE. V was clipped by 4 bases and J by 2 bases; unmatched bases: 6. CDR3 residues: CASSPGTNAYNEQFF. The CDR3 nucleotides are TGTGCCAGCAGCCCCGGGACTAACGCCTACAATGAGCAGTTCTTC.

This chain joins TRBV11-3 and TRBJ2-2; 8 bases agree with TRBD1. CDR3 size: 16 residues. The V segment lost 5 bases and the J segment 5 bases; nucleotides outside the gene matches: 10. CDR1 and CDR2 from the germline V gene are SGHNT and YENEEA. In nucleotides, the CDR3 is TGTGCCAGCAGCCCTGCAGACAGGGGAGGTACCGGGGAGCTGTTTTTT. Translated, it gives CASSPADRGGTGELFF.

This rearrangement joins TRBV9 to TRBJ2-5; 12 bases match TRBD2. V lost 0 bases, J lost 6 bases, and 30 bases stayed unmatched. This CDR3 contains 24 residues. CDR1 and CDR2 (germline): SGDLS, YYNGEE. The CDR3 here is CASSVGLSTGSPALAGGVLKTQYF. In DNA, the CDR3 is TGTGCCAGCAGCGTAGGTCTGAGTACAGGGAGCCCGGCGCTAGCGGGAGGGGTCCTGAAGACCCAGTACTTC.